This entry concerns a single T cell receptor (beta chain). Its specificity is unknown. The germline gives CDR1 MNHEY, CDR2 SVGAGI. This CDR3 comprises 14 residues. The germline V and J ends were trimmed by 2 bases and 5 bases, with 9 bases remaining between them. The source of the sample is a study of siplizumab effects on memory and regulatory T cells. This table comes from immunoSEQ multiplex PCR, and its TCRdb copy is limited to in-frame clones, with some not included. This sample has about 100,000 clones; about 93% occur once, and the top ten carry around 13%. General study findings and limits: Mappable alloreactive CD4+ clones were on average 68.8% Treg-derived with siplizumab, about 26% in controls. Naive T cells appeared more varied than memory cells and looked like key alloresponse contributors. Siplizumab led to significantly less abundant alloreactive sequences that could be traced back to unstimulated CD4+ memory cells. Suppressive activity of Tregs proliferating in siplizumab cultures remained unconfirmed.

This chain uses TRBV6-5 with TRBJ1-4; D gene unclear. The clonotype comes from a human donor in good health. Material for sequencing was non-Treg CD4+ T cells sorted from blood. The CDR3 reads CASSYRKGNEKLFF. The DNA for the CDR3 is TGTGCCAGCAGTTACAGGAAAGGGAATGAAAAACTGTTTTTT.